A single count supports the clone carrying this T cell receptor (beta chain). CDR1 and CDR2 (germline): LNHDA, SQIVND (reference sequence). The CDR3 covers 14 residues. The germline V and J ends were trimmed by 4 bases and 0 bases, with 9 bases remaining between them. The sample originates from a study of OX40 agonist ivuxolimab in advanced cancers. This table comes from immunoSEQ multiplex PCR, and its TCRdb copy is limited to in-frame clones, with some not included. The sample yields 40,000 to 50,000 clones, roughly four fifths seen once. The sequencing here drew on CD4+ or CD8+ T cells sorted from blood, taken in a trial of the OX40 agonist ivuxolimab. The receptor comes from an adult with an advanced solid tumor such as melanoma, head and neck, liver or kidney cancer. V and J are TRBV19 and TRBJ1-1; a possible D gene is TRBD1 (5 bases). The CDR3, as DNA: TGTGCCAGTAGTAGGGACCCAATGAACACTGAAGCTTTCTTT. Its translation is CASSRDPMNTEAFF.